The 32 T cell receptor beta chains below come from one sample, sequenced in a study of blood T cell repertoires in COVID-19 (dated by TCRdb to between 2020 and 2021). Libraries were constructed by the immunoSEQ multiplex PCR assay. Imported from immuneACCESS, the table was reduced by TCRdb to in-frame sequences with V and J called. These copies leave out some clones; in studies compared against another copy, an unresolved V gene accounts for under half, and the cause of the remainder is not known. The sample has approximately 500,000 clones on record, 85% to 90% of them singletons. The top ten hold 7.8% of the sample. The sequencing sample was made of peripheral blood. These receptors all stem from a woman between 45 and 65 years old with COVID-19, enrolled during active disease.

The rearrangement links TRBV30 to TRBJ2-1; 9 bases are shared with TRBD2. CDR1 and CDR2 (germline): GTSNPN, SVGIG (reference sequence). This CDR3 region has 18 residues. The junction had 18 bases not matched to a gene; V was cut back by 2 bases and J by 7 bases. As DNA, the CDR3 is TGTGCCTGGAGTCCCGGTCCCTTGAGTAGCGGGGGTCGGAATGAGCAGTTCTTC. Translated, it gives CAWSPGPLSSGGRNEQFF.

The J gene is TRBJ2-1, the V gene TRBV24-1, with D possibly being TRBD1 (6 bases). This CDR3 spans 14 amino acids. Trimming cost V 3 bases and J 12 bases, with 17 bases left between them. Germline values: CDR1 KGHDR, CDR2 SFDVKD. The CDR3 region has the DNA TGTGCCACCAGTGATCCCCCGACAGGAGCAAGGCAGTTCTTC. Amino acids: CATSDPPTGARQFF.

Here the CDR3 DNA reads TGTGCCAGCAGCTTAAGCGGACTAGCGGGCCACAATGAGCAGTTCTTC. This sequence encodes CASSLSGLAGHNEQFF. This chain joins TRBV7-3 and TRBJ2-1; 11 nucleotides line up with TRBD2. The CDR3 length is 16 residues. CDR1 is SGHTA, CDR2 FQGTGA, per germline. With 1 base clipped from V and 5 bases from J, the junction kept 4 bases outside the gene matches.

The rearrangement uses TRBV2 and TRBJ2-3; tentatively, D is TRBD2 (6 bases). Trimming removed 8 bases from V and 6 bases from J, with 9 bases in between. The germline V gene has CDR1 SNHLY and CDR2 FYNNEI. CDR3 length: 11 amino acids. CDR3 in DNA: TGTGCCAGCGTAGGGAGGGATACGCAGTATTTT. As protein: CASVGRDTQYF.

Details on this clone: Other DNA sequences in the same sample also yield this CDR3. The V gene is TRBV29-1, the J gene TRBJ1-2; D ambiguous. CDR1 and CDR2 (germline): SQVTM, ANQGSEA. The CDR3 contains 11 residues. V was trimmed by 3 bases and J by 3 bases, leaving 5 bases between them. The CDR3 region is CSVDEDYGYTF. The DNA for the CDR3 is TGCAGCGTTGATGAGGACTATGGCTACACCTTC.

The chain joins TRBV13 to TRBJ2-5; 7 bases align to TRBD2. Trimming took 5 bases from V and 3 from J; bases not matched to a gene: 12. The CDR3 has 16 amino acids. Germline loops: CDR1 PRHDT, CDR2 FYEKMQ (reference sequence). This chain's CDR3 is CASSPREEELKETQYF. The CDR3 nucleotides are TGTGCCAGCAGCCCTCGGGAGGAGGAACTTAAAGAGACCCAGTACTTC.

CDR3 DNA sequence: TGCGCCAGCAGCCCCAGACAGGGTGAGAGGAACGAGCAGTACTTC. Translated, it gives CASSPRQGERNEQYF. This chain connects TRBV10-1 to TRBJ2-7; 7 bases agree with TRBD1. This CDR3 contains 15 residues. V dropped 6 bases and J dropped 5; count of bases not matched to a gene: 13. CDR1 and CDR2 (germline): WNHNN, SYGVQD (reference sequence).

The V and J genes are TRBV19 and TRBJ1-4; 7 bases match TRBD1. There are 14 residues in the CDR3. V lost 5 bases and J lost 5; bases outside the gene matches: 5. Germline V gives CDR1 LNHDA, CDR2 SQIVND (reference sequence). The CDR3 DNA sequence: TGTGCCAGTAGTGACAGGGCAAGGAATGAAAAACTGTTTTTT. The encoded protein is CASSDRARNEKLFF. The full variable domain, with the rest looked up from reference TRBV19 and TRBJ1-4, is DGGITQSPKYLFRKEGQNVTLSCEQNLNHDAMYWYRQDPGQGLRLIYYSQIVNDFQKGDIAEGYSVSREKKESFPLTVTSAQKNPTAFYLCASSDRARNEKLFFGSGTQLSVL.

The chain carries TRBV6-1 and TRBJ1-5; maybe TRBD1 (5 bases). The CDR3 is 15 residues long. Germline V gene sequence: CDR1 MNHNS, CDR2 SASEGT. The V end was cut by 1 base, the J end by 7 bases, with 14 bases between. The CDR3: CASSEVPGPAQPQHF. Written as DNA, the CDR3 is TGTGCCAGCAGTGAAGTACCAGGGCCGGCACAGCCCCAGCATTTT.

The chain recombines TRBV24-1 with TRBJ1-5; tentatively, D is TRBD1 (6 bases). Germline lookup yields CDR1 KGHDR and CDR2 SFDVKD. V lost 5 bases and J 3 bases, leaving 13 bases between the germline ends. The CDR3 covers 15 residues. CDR3 DNA sequence: TGTGCCACCAGTGGGGCAGGGGCCCTCAATCAGCCCCAGCATTTT. Protein: CATSGAGALNQPQHF.

This clone was observed a single time. The rearrangement joins TRBV5-1 to TRBJ2-2, with 10 bases fitting TRBD1. The CDR3 sequence is 16 residues long. Germline V CDR1 and CDR2: SGHRS, YFSETQ. Unmatched junction bases numbered 10, after V lost 7 bases and J lost 4 bases. This chain's CDR3 is CASPTGQGEGTGELFF. The CDR3 DNA reads TGCGCCAGCCCAACCGGACAGGGGGAGGGCACCGGGGAGCTGTTTTTT.

The genes are TRBV7-2 and TRBJ2-5; 10 bases are a match to TRBD1. Germline lookup yields CDR1 SGHTA and CDR2 FQGNSA. The CDR3 has 13 amino acids. Trimming took 5 bases from V and 4 from J; bases not matched to a gene: 1. The CDR3 loop reads CASSRTGGETQYF. The CDR3 DNA reads as TGTGCCAGCAGCCGGACAGGGGGAGAGACCCAGTACTTC.

The chain combines TRBV5-6 with TRBJ1-2; 9 nucleotides line up with TRBD1. Germline V gene sequence: CDR1 SGHDT, CDR2 YYEEEE. Trimming took 4 bases from V and 6 from J; bases not matched to a gene: 7. The CDR3 sequence is 14 residues long. CDR3 sequence reads: CASSPAGTGNGYTF. The CDR3 DNA reads as TGTGCCAGCAGCCCCGCTGGGACAGGGAATGGCTACACCTTC.

The chain is built from TRBV3-1 (or the pseudogene TRBV3-2) and TRBJ2-2, with 8 positions matching TRBD2. Germline values: CDR1 LGHDT, CDR2 YNNKEL (reference sequence). The V gene end was trimmed by 4 bases and the J gene end by 4 bases; junction bases not matched to a gene: 8. The CDR3 covers 16 residues. In nucleotides, the CDR3 is TGTGCCAGCAGCCTTCCGGGACTAGGAAGCACCGGGGAGCTGTTTTTT. Its protein is CASSLPGLGSTGELFF.

The J gene is TRBJ2-1, the V gene TRBV5-6; D remains ambiguous. V gave up 2 bases and J gave up 4 bases, with 16 bases separating them. Germline-derived CDR1 and CDR2 are SGHDT and YYEEEE. This CDR3 comprises 16 residues. Here the CDR3 DNA reads TGTGCCAGCAGCTTTTTCTTGAGAGAGACTTACAATGAGCAGTTCTTC. Translating it yields CASSFFLRETYNEQFF.

The genes are TRBV4-2 and TRBJ2-1; 9 bases line up with TRBD2. Germline-derived CDR1 and CDR2 are LGHNA and YNFKEQ. V was clipped by 1 base and J by 5 bases; unmatched bases: 6. The CDR3 contains 16 residues. The CDR3 DNA reads TGTGCCAGCAGCCAAGTGCGAAGCGGGGGGAACAATGAGCAGTTCTTC. Its protein is CASSQVRSGGNNEQFF.

The CDR3 bases are TGCGCCAGCAGTGAGGCAGGGTTCTCAACCTACGAGCAGTACTTC. It is translated as CASSEAGFSTYEQYF. The V gene is TRBV10-1, the J gene TRBJ2-7, with D possibly being TRBD1 (5 bases). V was pared by 2 bases and J by 2 bases, with 13 bases between. The CDR3 runs to 15 residues. CDR1 and CDR2 from the germline V gene are WNHNN and SYGVQD (reference sequence).

The chain has TRBV29-1 and TRBJ2-7; TRBD1 matches at 7 bases. Germline assignment: CDR1 SQVTM and CDR2 ANQGSEA. V shed 8 bases and J 6 bases; nucleotides not matched to a gene: 7. The CDR3 spans 11 residues. CDR3 amino acids: CSLRTGGEQYF. DNA for the CDR3: TGCAGCCTTCGGACAGGCGGCGAGCAGTACTTC.

The gene calls are TRBV30 and TRBJ1-5; 7 bases are a match to TRBD1. CDR1 and CDR2 from the germline V gene are GTSNPN and SVGIG (reference sequence). This CDR3 comprises 14 residues. V lost 1 base, J lost 3 bases, and 3 bases stayed unmatched. In DNA form, the CDR3 reads TGTGCCTGGAGTGGGGGACAGATCAATCAGCCCCAGCATTTT. Translated: CAWSGGQINQPQHF.

The chain links TRBV19 to TRBJ1-2; no clear D gene. The length of the CDR3 is 16 residues. The germline V gene has CDR1 LNHDA and CDR2 SQIVND (reference sequence). V lost 5 bases and J lost 7, with 23 bases in between. CDR3 sequence (DNA): TGTGCCAGTAGTCCGACGGCGGGTGGCAAGATTCGTGGCTACACCTTC. This sequence encodes CASSPTAGGKIRGYTF. The whole variable domain, remainder taken from reference TRBV19 and TRBJ1-2, is DGGITQSPKYLFRKEGQNVTLSCEQNLNHDAMYWYRQDPGQGLRLIYYSQIVNDFQKGDIAEGYSVSREKKESFPLTVTSAQKNPTAFYLCASSPTAGGKIRGYTFGSGTRLTVV.

Comments on this clone: At one boundary the junction diverges from the germline segment, which might be a read error. The chain joins TRBV19 to TRBJ2-3; 13 bases agree with TRBD2. Germline V gene lookup returns CDR1 LNHDA and CDR2 SQIVND (reference sequence). This CDR3 has 13 residues. CDR3 amino acids: CASSIGLAGVKSF. CDR3 nucleotides: TGTGCCAGTAGTATTGGACTAGCGGGGGTAAAGAGTTTT.

The V call is TRBV9, the J call TRBJ2-1; 10 nucleotides match TRBD1. The CDR3 runs 15 residues. Per the germline V gene, CDR1 is SGDLS and CDR2 is YYNGEE. The J segment lost 6 bases and the V segment lost 3 bases, leaving 6 bases of the junction unmatched. CDR3 loop: CASSARQGALNEQFF. The CDR3 nucleotides read TGTGCCAGCAGCGCCAGACAGGGGGCCCTCAATGAGCAGTTCTTC.

The chain joins TRBV6-2 or TRBV6-3 to TRBJ1-1; 7 bases are a match to TRBD1. Germline-derived CDR1 and CDR2 are MNHEY and SVGEGT. Trimming cost V 6 bases and J 0 bases; bases outside gene matches: 10. This CDR3 comprises 16 residues. CDR3 protein: CASSPERGRMNTEAFF. CDR3 DNA sequence: TGTGCCAGCAGCCCTGAGAGGGGGCGAATGAACACTGAAGCTTTCTTT.

The chain has TRBV6-5 and TRBJ2-7; tentatively, D is TRBD2 (6 bases). Germline CDR1 reads MNHEY; CDR2 reads SVGAGI. The CDR3 has 14 amino acids. V was clipped by 3 bases and J by 6 bases, with 15 bases between them. The CDR3 is CASSYGRRDFEQYF. The CDR3 DNA reads as TGTGCCAGCAGTTATGGCAGGAGGGATTTCGAGCAGTACTTC.

This clone appeared once. The genes are TRBV10-1 and TRBJ2-7, with a possible D match to TRBD2 (5 bases). CDR1 WNHNN and CDR2 SYGVQD come from the germline V gene (reference sequence). The CDR3 is 15 residues long. With 0 bases removed from V and 5 bases from J, the gap between germline ends came to 14 bases. The CDR3 here is CASSESGRRLDEQYF. In DNA, the CDR3 is TGCGCCAGCAGTGAGTCTGGCCGGAGGCTCGACGAGCAGTACTTC.

The V and J genes are TRBV7-2 and TRBJ1-2; TRBD1 is a possible D gene (6 bases). Germline CDR1 SGHTA, CDR2 FQGNSA. CDR3 length: 13 amino acids. The V end lost 4 bases, the J end lost 2 bases, and 8 bases lay between the germline ends. The CDR3 nucleotides read TGTGCCAGCAGCTATACAGGGAACTATGGCTACACCTTC. It yields the protein CASSYTGNYGYTF.

This clone was detected only once. V is TRBV6-5 and J is TRBJ2-7; D is ambiguous. V lost 0 bases, J lost 2 bases, and 5 bases lay in between. Germline V gives CDR1 MNHEY, CDR2 SVGAGI. This CDR3 has 13 amino acids. In DNA, the CDR3 is TGTGCCAGCAGTTACTCGAGTCCCTACGAGCAGTACTTC. Amino acids: CASSYSSPYEQYF.

This sequence joins TRBV30 and TRBJ2-4, with a weak D call TRBD1 (6 bases). The CDR3 loop spans 11 amino acids. From germline, CDR1 is GTSNPN and CDR2 SVGIG (reference sequence). V was clipped by 2 bases and J by 9 bases, with 8 bases between them. Here the CDR3 reads CAWSKGGIQYF. DNA for the CDR3: TGTGCCTGGAGTAAAGGGGGCATTCAGTACTTC.

The chain links TRBV6-5 to TRBJ2-7, with D tentatively TRBD2 (5 bases). V lost 6 bases and J 4 bases, leaving 16 bases between the germline ends. Germline CDR1 MNHEY, CDR2 SVGAGI. This CDR3 is built from 14 residues. CDR3 residues: CASRPGGSGYEQYF. Written as DNA, the CDR3 is TGTGCCAGCAGGCCCGGAGGCTCCGGGTACGAGCAGTACTTC.

This clone was observed once. The V call is TRBV5-8, the J call TRBJ2-5, with TRBD1 identical over 7 bases. Germline V gene lookup returns CDR1 SGHTS and CDR2 YDEGEE. With V trimmed by 0 bases and J by 2 bases, 10 bases remained unmatched. The CDR3 runs to 17 residues. The CDR3 DNA follows: TGTGCCAGCAGCTTGGATTACGGGGACAGCGATCAAGAGACCCAGTACTTC. Its translation is CASSLDYGDSDQETQYF.

V usage is TRBV19 and J usage is TRBJ2-3, with no clear D. V lost 7 bases to trimming and J lost 3 bases, with 14 bases between them. The V gene's germline CDR1 is LNHDA and CDR2 SQIVND (reference sequence). The CDR3 loop spans 14 amino acids. DNA of the CDR3: TGTGCCAGTACGGCCCTAGGAAGTACAGATACGCAGTATTTT. Its protein is CASTALGSTDTQYF.

The chain combines TRBV10-3 with TRBJ2-7, with 7 positions matching TRBD1. V shed 4 bases and J 0 bases; nucleotides not matched to a gene: 12. From germline, CDR1 is ENHRY and CDR2 SYGVKD. CDR3 size: 17 residues. The CDR3 loop reads CAISGQTKGTVSYEQYF. The DNA of the CDR3 is TGTGCCATCAGTGGGCAAACCAAGGGGACAGTCTCCTACGAGCAGTACTTC.